The rows below give T cell receptor beta chains drawn from one sample of a study of blood T cell repertoires in COVID-19. Clones were sequenced by immunoSEQ multiplex PCR, and TCRdb holds only the in-frame ones, with some missing. The sample lists roughly 40,000 clones; roughly 80% were seen once. The sequenced sample consisted of peripheral blood. All receptors come from a woman over 75 with acute or convalescent COVID-19. Both conserved end residues are part of each CDR3. The D gene is left open where the match is weak. Rows give clone size only sometimes, using once, few, many, or a class for an expanded clone.

>once|TRBJ1-1|TRBV4-3|NA
CASSQDPGVPNAEAFF
TGCGCCAGCAGCCAAGATCCCGGGGTCCCAAACGCTGAAGCTTTCTTT
>medium-sized|TRBJ1-2|TRBV18|TRBD1
CASSPESGGHGYTF
TGTGCCAGCTCACCAGAGTCAGGGGGCCATGGCTACACCTTC
>NA|TRBJ1-3|TRBV6-5|NA
CASRPRTGYRDTIYF
TGTGCCAGCAGGCCCCGAACAGGGTATAGGGACACCATATATTTT
>NA|TRBJ2-1|TRBV9|TRBD2
CASSVGGGRALKEQFF
TGTGCCAGCAGCGTAGGAGGCGGGAGGGCCTTGAAAGAGCAGTTCTTC
>NA|TRBJ2-5|TRBV5-1|TRBD2
CASSLGLAGGETQYF
TGCGCCAGCAGCTTGGGCCTAGCGGGGGGCGAGACCCAGTACTTC
>NA|TRBJ1-1|TRBV10-2|NA
CASSDRLSNTEAFF
TGCGCCAGCAGTGACAGACTTTCCAACACTGAAGCTTTCTTT
>NA|TRBJ1-1|TRBV21-1|NA
CAMGMNTEAFF
TGTGCCATGGGCATGAACACTGAAGCTTTCTTT
>NA|TRBJ1-1|TRBV5-8|NA
CASSLSSLVRNTEAFF
TGTGCCAGCAGCTTGTCTTCCCTAGTGAGGAACACTGAAGCTTTCTTT
>once|TRBJ2-7|TRBV18|NA
CASSPPVGGAPNLSSYEQYF
TGTGCCAGCTCACCACCGGTGGGGGGAGCCCCCAACTTAAGCTCCTACGAGCAGTACTTC
>NA|TRBJ2-2|TRBV19|TRBD2
CASSPPQAGAGELFF
TGTGCCAGTAGTCCCCCCCAAGCGGGAGCGGGGGAGCTGTTTTTT
>NA|TRBJ2-1|TRBV6-6|NA
CASSYSRGQDEQFF
TGTGCCAGCAGTTACTCGAGAGGGCAGGATGAGCAGTTCTTC
>once|TRBJ1-1|TRBV10-3|TRBD1
CAISGGQGGMNTEAFF
TGTGCCATCAGTGGTGGACAGGGTGGGATGAACACTGAAGCTTTCTTT
>NA|TRBJ2-6|TRBV19|NA
CASSIGVGFSSSGANVLTF
TGTGCCAGTAGTATAGGGGTGGGCTTTTCCTCCTCTGGGGCCAACGTCCTGACTTTC
>few|TRBJ1-2|TRBV14|TRBD1
CASSQDTGQGLIYGYTF
TGTGCCAGCAGCCAAGATACTGGACAGGGTCTCATCTATGGCTACACCTTC
>NA|TRBJ2-1|TRBV4-1|TRBD2
CASSQGPGTSTRNEQFF
TGCGCCAGCAGCCAAGGGCCGGGGACTAGTACGCGCAATGAGCAGTTCTTC
>NA|TRBJ1-5|TRBV11-2|NA
CASSQRQGGQPQHF
TGTGCCAGCAGCCAACGCCAGGGAGGACAGCCCCAGCATTTT
>few|TRBJ1-3|TRBV5-1|NA
CASNPGAGGNTIYF
TGCGCCAGCAACCCAGGGGCCGGAGGAAACACCATATATTTT
>once|TRBJ2-7|TRBV5-1|NA
CASSLAVVAGSYEQYF
TGCGCCAGCAGCTTGGCCGTTGTGGCGGGAAGCTACGAGCAGTACTTC
>NA|TRBJ2-2|TRBV5-1|NA
CASSLTPSVTGELFF
TGCGCCAGCAGCTTGACTCCTTCGGTCACCGGGGAGCTGTTTTTT
>NA|TRBJ1-6|TRBV9|NA
CASSVASPGSPLHF
TGTGCCAGCAGCGTAGCTTCCCCAGGTTCACCCCTCCACTTT
>NA|TRBJ1-2|TRBV18|TRBD1
CASSPPDRGAYGYTF
TGTGCCAGCTCACCACCGGACAGGGGAGCCTATGGCTACACCTTC
>NA|TRBJ1-4|TRBV6-2/TRBV6-3|NA
CASSPGQITQKLFF
TGTGCCAGCAGCCCCGGACAGATTACTCAGAAACTGTTTTTT
>NA|TRBJ2-7|TRBV7-2|NA
CASSSAYEQYF
TGTGCCAGCAGCTCTGCCTACGAGCAGTACTTC
>NA|TRBJ2-2|TRBV6-5|TRBD2
CASSYGGSSAGELFF
TGTGCCAGCAGTTACGGCGGGAGTAGCGCCGGGGAGCTGTTTTTT
>NA|TRBJ2-5|TRBV11-2|TRBD1
CASSTRQGRETQYF
TGTGCCAGCAGCACCAGACAGGGCAGGGAGACCCAGTACTTC
>NA|TRBJ2-2|TRBV25-1|TRBD2
CASSASGGNTGELFF
TGTGCCAGCAGTGCGAGCGGGGGGAACACCGGGGAGCTGTTTTTT
>NA|TRBJ1-2|TRBV6-5|NA
CASSYAGAGGYTF
TGTGCCAGCAGTTACGCGGGGGCAGGGGGCTACACCTTC
>NA|TRBJ2-3|TRBV7-9|TRBD2
CASSGSAGENTDTQYF
TGTGCCAGCAGCGGGTCGGCGGGAGAGAACACAGATACGCAGTATTTT
>NA|TRBJ2-1|TRBV18|TRBD2
CASSPQGTSGFLVQFF
TGTGCCAGCTCACCACAAGGAACTAGCGGGTTCTTGGTGCAGTTCTTC
>NA|TRBJ2-6|TRBV19|TRBD1
CASSQGGTGANVLTF
TGTGCCAGTAGCCAAGGGGGCACTGGGGCCAACGTCCTGACTTTC